This is a list of T cell receptor beta chains from one sample in a study of control samples from healthy donors and cancer patients. Assay used: immunoSEQ multiplex PCR; TCRdb lists only in-frame clones, some missing. The repertoire includes tens of thousands of clones, around nine tenths of them detected once, and over 3% sits in the top ten. Material: blood. The receptors shown here come from a woman aged 18 to 35 in good health. Both conserved end residues are part of each CDR3. A D gene is named only where the DNA matches it firmly. Not every row has a clone size; where given, it reads once, few, many or a size class.

TRBD1 | TRBJ2-1 | NA | TRBV6-5 | TGTGCCAGCAGTTACGACGCAGGGGGTAACAGTGAGCAGTTCTTC | CASSYDAGGNSEQFF
NA | TRBJ2-5 | NA | TRBV7-2 | TGTGCCAGCAGCTTAGCGAACATGGGGGAGACCCAGTACTTC | CASSLANMGETQYF
NA | TRBJ2-7 | NA | TRBV27 | TGTGCCAGCAGTTTAGGAAAAGAGAACGAGCAGTACTTC | CASSLGKENEQYF
TRBD1 | TRBJ2-3 | NA | TRBV2 | TGTGCCACGGGACAGGCGAAAAGCACAGATACGCAGTATTTT | CATGQAKSTDTQYF
NA | TRBJ1-1 | NA | TRBV10-3 | TGTGCCATCAGTGAGGATCCGCGGAACACTGAAGCTTTCTTT | CAISEDPRNTEAFF
TRBD1 | TRBJ2-1 | NA | TRBV27 | TGTGCCAGCAGCATGAGCCGGGACAGGGCTGGCAATGAGCAGTTCTTC | CASSMSRDRAGNEQFF
NA | TRBJ1-5 | NA | TRBV5-1 | TGCGCCAGCAGCTTGGTGGCAGATCAGCCCCAGCATTTT | CASSLVADQPQHF
NA | TRBJ1-1 | NA | TRBV21-1 | TGTGCCAGCAGCAAAGGATCAGGACAGAAAAACACTGAAGCTTTCTTT | CASSKGSGQKNTEAFF
TRBD2 | TRBJ2-2 | NA | TRBV7-9 | TGTGCCAGCAGACTAGCGGGGCTGGGGACCGGGGAGCTGTTTTTT | CASRLAGLGTGELFF
NA | TRBJ1-3 | NA | TRBV6-5 | TGTGCCAGCAGTTACACCGACACTGGAAACACCATATATTTT | CASSYTDTGNTIYF
NA | TRBJ2-2 | NA | TRBV2 | TGTGCCAGCAGTGAAGGCAGGGAGGCCACCGGGGAGCTGTTTTTT | CASSEGREATGELFF
NA | TRBJ2-2 | NA | TRBV4-1 | TGCGCCAGCAGCCTCTCAGCGGTCGCCGGGGAGCTGTTTTTT | CASSLSAVAGELFF
NA | TRBJ2-7 | NA | TRBV16 | TGTGCCAGCAGCCCAGCCTACGAGCAGTACTTC | CASSPAYEQYF
TRBD2 | TRBJ2-1 | once | TRBV7-2 | TGTGCCAGCAGATGGATAGCGGGGGGTGGCAATGAGCAGTTCTTC | CASRWIAGGGNEQFF
TRBD1 | TRBJ1-2 | once | TRBV4-2 | TGTGCCAGCAGCCAAGAAACACAGGGGAAAGGCTACACCTTC | CASSQETQGKGYTF
NA | TRBJ2-3 | NA | TRBV18 | TGTGCCAGCTCGAAGGACCACCTTCGGGGAGATACGCAGTATTTT | CASSKDHLRGDTQYF
NA | TRBJ2-1 | NA | TRBV29-1 | TGCAGCGTTCCGCAGGGGAGCTCCTACAATGAGCAGTTCTTC | CSVPQGSSYNEQFF
NA | TRBJ1-4 | NA | TRBV6-6 | TGTGCCAGCAGTCGGACATTTACTACAACTAATGAAAAACTGTTTTTT | CASSRTFTTTNEKLFF
NA | TRBJ2-5 | NA | TRBV3-1/TRBV3-2 | TGTGCCAGCAGCCAAGATCCTGACAGGTCCCGAGAGACCCAGTACTTC | CASSQDPDRSRETQYF
NA | TRBJ1-4 | few | TRBV2 | TGTGCCAGCAGTGCTTTAGGGGGTAATGAAAAACTGTTTTTT | CASSALGGNEKLFF
NA | TRBJ2-3 | NA | TRBV11-3 | TGTGCCAGCAGCCTACACTCTAGCACAGATACGCAGTATTTT | CASSLHSSTDTQYF
NA | TRBJ1-4 | NA | TRBV7-2 | TGTGCCAGCAGCTTAAGAAATGAAAAACTGTTTTTT | CASSLRNEKLFF
NA | TRBJ2-7 | NA | TRBV5-1 | TGCGCCAGCAGCCCCGCCGGGGGAATCTACGAGCAGTACTTC | CASSPAGGIYEQYF
NA | TRBJ2-1 | NA | TRBV11-1 | TGTGCCAGCAGCCCTCGGACGGATACCAACAATGAGCAGTTCTTC | CASSPRTDTNNEQFF
TRBD1 | TRBJ1-5 | NA | TRBV19 | TGTGCCAGTGGACAGGACGATAGCAATCAGCCCCAGCATTTT | CASGQDDSNQPQHF
NA | TRBJ1-2 | NA | TRBV3-1/TRBV3-2 | TGTGCCAGCAGCCGCGAGGGAAACTATGGCTACACCTTC | CASSREGNYGYTF
NA | TRBJ1-2 | few | TRBV5-8 | TGTGCCAGCAGCTTGAACAGCGGGGACACCTATGGCTACACCTTC | CASSLNSGDTYGYTF
NA | TRBJ1-6 | NA | TRBV6-2/TRBV6-3 | TGTGCCAGCAGCCCTACGGGACGCTCCTATAATTCACCCCTCCACTTT | CASSPTGRSYNSPLHF
NA | TRBJ2-4 | once | TRBV9 | TGTGCCAGCAGCCACGGGGCCAAAAACATTCAGTACTTC | CASSHGAKNIQYF
NA | TRBJ1-4 | NA | TRBV2 | TGTGCCAGCAGTGAACAGGGGAAGGAAGGTGAAAAACTGTTTTTT | CASSEQGKEGEKLFF
NA | TRBJ1-4 | NA | TRBV12-3/TRBV12-4 | TGTGCCAGCAGTTTTTGGGCTAATGAAAAACTGTTTTTT | CASSFWANEKLFF
NA | TRBJ2-3 | NA | TRBV14 | TGTGCCAGCAGCCCCCTCGCATCAGATACGCAGTATTTT | CASSPLASDTQYF
NA | TRBJ1-1 | NA | TRBV6-6 | TGTGCCAGCAGTTACCTCGGAGAACCGAACACTGAAGCTTTCTTT | CASSYLGEPNTEAFF
TRBD1 | TRBJ2-1 | once | TRBV5-4 | TGTGCCAGCACCAGGACAGGGGACAATGAGCAGTTCTTC | CASTRTGDNEQFF
NA | TRBJ1-1 | NA | TRBV6-5 | TGTGCCAGCAGTTACTCGGCAGGTTTGAACACTGAAGCTTTCTTT | CASSYSAGLNTEAFF
NA | TRBJ2-7 | NA | TRBV5-5 | TGTGCCAGCTATCGAATCGAGGACTCCTACGAGCAGTACTTC | CASYRIEDSYEQYF
TRBD1 | TRBJ1-1 | NA | TRBV5-5 | TGTGCCAGCAGCTACGGGTTAGGGGGCGAGGAAGCTTTCTTT | CASSYGLGGEEAFF
NA | TRBJ1-1 | once | TRBV3-1/TRBV3-2 | TGTGCCAGCAGCCAAGTAGGGGATGAAGCTTTCTTT | CASSQVGDEAFF
NA | TRBJ2-3 | once | TRBV14 | TGTGCCAGCAGCCAAGTGGCGGGGACTTACACAGATACGCAGTATTTT | CASSQVAGTYTDTQYF
NA | TRBJ1-1 | NA | TRBV6-5 | TGTGCCAGCACCCCACCGGGTTCCGGCACTGAAGCTTTCTTT | CASTPPGSGTEAFF
TRBD2 | TRBJ2-1 | NA | TRBV4-2 | TGTGCCAGCAGCCGGGTAGCGGGGGGGGTCTCCTACAATGAGCAGTTCTTC | CASSRVAGGVSYNEQFF
NA | TRBJ1-1 | NA | TRBV12-3/TRBV12-4 | TGTGCCAGCAGTCCCCAGGGTCACACTGAAGCTTTCTTT | CASSPQGHTEAFF
TRBD2 | TRBJ2-1 | NA | TRBV5-1 | TGCGCCAGTTCAGTAGCGGGGCTGGATGAGCAGTTCTTC | CASSVAGLDEQFF
NA | TRBJ2-2 | NA | TRBV7-9 | TGTGCCAGCAGCGACACCGGTGGGGGGAGCGGGGAGCTGTTTTTT | CASSDTGGGSGELFF
NA | TRBJ1-5 | NA | TRBV6-5 | TGTGCCAGCAGTCCCGACAGGATAGAACAGCCCCAGCATTTT | CASSPDRIEQPQHF
TRBD1 | TRBJ1-5 | NA | TRBV6-5 | TGTGCCAGCAGCCTAGACAGGGGGAGAAATCAGCCCCAGCATTTT | CASSLDRGRNQPQHF
NA | TRBJ2-1 | once | TRBV19 | TGTGCCAGTAGCCCCGGACAAAACAATGAGCAGTTCTTC | CASSPGQNNEQFF
NA | TRBJ2-2 | NA | TRBV3-1/TRBV3-2 | TGTGCCAGCAGCCATTCCAGGGAGCAGCTGTTTTTT | CASSHSREQLFF
NA | TRBJ1-4 | few | TRBV23-1 | TGCGCCGGGCGGAACAGGGCTTGGGGCCAAAATGAAAAACTGTTTTTT | CAGRNRAWGQNEKLFF
NA | TRBJ2-1 | NA | TRBV27 | TGTGCCAGCAGGGATCGCGGGACCCTGGGCAATGAGCAGTTCTTC | CASRDRGTLGNEQFF
NA | TRBJ1-1 | NA | TRBV7-3 | TGTGCCAGCAGCTTAAGACTCAACAAGAACACTGAAGCTTTCTTT | CASSLRLNKNTEAFF
TRBD1 | TRBJ1-1 | NA | TRBV7-9 | TGTGCCAGCAGCTTATTAGGACAGGGCTTCACTGAAGCTTTCTTT | CASSLLGQGFTEAFF
NA | TRBJ2-5 | NA | TRBV12-3/TRBV12-4 | TGTGCCAGCAGTCAAAAGACCCAGTACTTC | CASSQKTQYF
NA | TRBJ1-6 | once | TRBV3-1/TRBV3-2 | TGTGCCAGCAGCTTCCGTATTCCCTTTCATACTCATAATTCACCCCTCCACTTT | CASSFRIPFHTHNSPLHF
TRBD2 | TRBJ2-7 | NA | TRBV5-1 | TGCGCCAGCAGCGCCGGGACTAGCGGGCACGAGCAGTACTTC | CASSAGTSGHEQYF
NA | TRBJ1-2 | NA | TRBV7-9 | TGTGCCAGCAGCTTAGGGACAGACTTCAATGGCTACACCTTC | CASSLGTDFNGYTF